The next 27 T cell receptor beta chains were all read from a single sample in a study of Tregs in tolerant kidney transplant recipients. Repertoires were generated with immunoSEQ multiplex PCR, while TCRdb's copy carries only in-frame clones and drops some. The data show around 75,000 clones, roughly nine tenths seen once. The sample consisted of CD4+ T cells from blood, taken before the transplant. The receptors here all came from a human donor who received a combined kidney and bone marrow transplant.

A remark on this clone: One end of the junction varies from germline; a read error may be responsible. The rearrangement joins TRBV12-5 to TRBJ2-3; D is possibly TRBD1 (6 bases). Germline V CDR1 and CDR2: LGHNT, FRNRAP. The CDR3 has 14 amino acids. CDR3 bases: TGTGCTAGTGCTTTGGACAGTCGCCCAGATACGCAGTATTTT. Protein sequence: CASALDSRPDTQYF.

The rearrangement links TRBV9 to TRBJ2-3; D is perhaps TRBD2 (7 bases). CDR3 size: 15 residues. The germline gives CDR1 SGDLS, CDR2 YYNGEE. The V end lost 4 bases, the J end lost 2 bases, and 14 bases lay between the germline ends. CDR3 DNA: TGTGCCAGCAGCACGGGGGGCCGGGACACAGATACGCAGTATTTT. Amino acids: CASSTGGRDTDTQYF.

The gene calls are TRBV4-1 and TRBJ2-7, with 9 bases fitting TRBD2. The germline CDR1 and CDR2 sequences are MGHRA and YSYEKL. This CDR3 has 15 residues. Germline trimming cut 0 bases from V and 7 bases from J; bases unmatched to any gene: 7. CDR3 region: CASSQDGSGSWEQYF. The CDR3 coding sequence is TGCGCCAGCAGCCAAGATGGTAGCGGGAGTTGGGAGCAGTACTTC.

CDR3 residues: CASSLGGISGNTIYF. CDR3 nucleotide sequence: TGTGCCAGCAGCTTGGGGGGCATCTCTGGAAACACCATATATTTT. V and J are TRBV5-4 and TRBJ1-3, with a tentative D call TRBD1 (5 bases). Trimming cost V 0 bases and J 0 bases, with 7 bases left between them. The germline V gene has CDR1 SGHNT and CDR2 YYREEE (reference sequence). The CDR3 totals 15 residues.

The gene calls are TRBV10-3 and TRBJ2-7, with TRBD2 as a possible D gene (5 bases). CDR1 ENHRY and CDR2 SYGVKD come from the germline V gene. V lost 10 bases and J lost 3, with 25 bases in between. The CDR3 is 16 residues long. CDR3 sequence reads: CATLKRSGSEIYEQYF. CDR3 coding DNA: TGTGCCACCCTCAAACGATCTGGTAGCGAGATCTACGAGCAGTACTTC.

This chain joins TRBV6-5 and TRBJ1-4, with 8 bases identical to TRBD1. Germline values: CDR1 MNHEY, CDR2 SVGAGI. With V trimmed by 5 bases and J by 3 bases, 5 bases remained unmatched. The CDR3 length is 15 residues. The CDR3 bases are TGTGCCAGCAGTCCGACAGGGGCGGCTAATGAAAAACTGTTTTTT. Its translation: CASSPTGAANEKLFF.

The chain is built from TRBV10-3 and TRBJ2-7; TRBD1 matches 9 bases. Trimming at V came to 11 bases and at J to 5 bases, leaving 10 bases not matched to a gene. The germline gives CDR1 ENHRY, CDR2 SYGVKD. This CDR3 region has 13 residues. CDR3 amino acids: CAVTGQGFDEQYF. The DNA for the CDR3 is TGTGCCGTCACGGGACAGGGTTTCGACGAGCAGTACTTC.

The chain recombines TRBV15 with TRBJ2-1, with a weak D call TRBD2 (6 bases). Germline loops: CDR1 LNHNV, CDR2 YYDKDF (reference sequence). The CDR3 covers 15 residues. V lost 0 bases to trimming and J lost 5 bases, with 11 bases between them. CDR3 amino acids: CATSRDLRRDNEQFF. The CDR3 DNA reads as TGTGCCACCAGCAGAGATTTAAGGAGGGACAATGAGCAGTTCTTC.

The chain is built from TRBV7-7 and TRBJ2-3; 13 positions match TRBD2. The CDR3 spans 15 residues. The germline V gene has CDR1 SSHAT and CDR2 FNYEAQ (reference sequence). V was pared by 5 bases and J by 3 bases, with 2 bases of the junction left unmatched. DNA for the CDR3: TGTGCCAGCAGCCTGGGACTAGCGGGGACAGATACGCAGTATTTT. It codes for CASSLGLAGTDTQYF.

The chain combines TRBV28 with TRBJ2-1, with 7 bases aligning to TRBD1. CDR3 length: 16 amino acids. Trimming removed 6 bases from V and 8 bases from J; junction bases left unmatched: 16. Germline assignment: CDR1 MDHEN and CDR2 SYDVKM. CDR3 sequence reads: CASRRRGEGAKDEQFF. The CDR3 nucleotides read TGTGCCAGCAGGAGAAGGGGTGAGGGGGCTAAGGATGAGCAGTTCTTC.

This chain uses TRBV7-9 with TRBJ2-3; D gene ambiguous. Deletions cut 1 base from V and 0 bases from J, with 5 bases between. CDR1 and CDR2 from the germline V gene are SEHNR and FQNEAQ (reference sequence). This CDR3 has 14 amino acids. DNA for the CDR3: TGTGCCAGCAGCTTAGACACCAGCACAGATACGCAGTATTTT. The encoded protein is CASSLDTSTDTQYF.

The CDR3 loop is CASSLGQAMNYGYTF. DNA of the CDR3: TGCGCCAGCAGCTTGGGGCAGGCAATGAACTATGGCTACACCTTC. The rearrangement joins TRBV5-1 to TRBJ1-2; no firm D call. V shed 0 bases and J shed 2 bases, with 11 bases lying between them. Germline values: CDR1 SGHRS, CDR2 YFSETQ. The CDR3 loop spans 15 amino acids. Using reference TRBV5-1 and TRBJ1-2 for the parts outside the CDR3, the full variable domain is KAGVTQTPRYLIKTRGQQVTLSCSPISGHRSVSWYQQTPGQGLQFLFEYFSETQRNKGNFPGRFSGRQFSNSRSEMNVSTLELGDSALYLCASSLGQAMNYGYTFGSGTRLTVV.

The J gene is TRBJ1-1, the V gene TRBV7-9; D not resolved. The CDR3 contains 13 residues. V lost 4 bases to trimming and J lost 1 base, with 7 bases between them. Per germline, CDR1 SEHNR and CDR2 FQNEAQ (reference sequence). CDR3 residues: CASSSQENTEAFF. CDR3 sequence (DNA): TGTGCCAGCAGCTCCCAGGAGAACACTGAAGCTTTCTTT.

The V call is TRBV2, the J call TRBJ2-7; 7 bases are a match to TRBD2. The CDR3 is made up of 14 amino acids. V shed 8 bases and J 0 bases; nucleotides not matched to a gene: 7. The germline gives CDR1 SNHLY, CDR2 FYNNEI. In DNA, the CDR3 is TGTGCCAGCGGGGGGGGGACGTTCTCCTACGAGCAGTACTTC. It yields the protein CASGGGTFSYEQYF.

This clone showed up just a few times. This sequence joins TRBV7-2 and TRBJ2-1; possible D gene TRBD1, 5 bases. Deletions cut 2 bases from V and 9 bases from J, with 11 bases between. The germline V gene encodes CDR1 SGHTA and CDR2 FQGNSA. The CDR3 consists of 13 residues. The CDR3 here is CASSLKQGAEQFF. The DNA of the CDR3 is TGTGCCAGCAGCTTAAAGCAAGGGGCTGAGCAGTTCTTC.

This clone was seen a few times. The chain recombines TRBV9 with TRBJ1-3; maybe TRBD1 (6 bases). Germline lookup yields CDR1 SGDLS and CDR2 YYNGEE. The CDR3 length is 13 residues. V lost 3 bases and J lost 4, with 8 bases in between. The CDR3 DNA reads TGTGCCAGCAGCGGACAGGTCGGAAACACCATATATTTT. Translated, it gives CASSGQVGNTIYF.

This chain links TRBV19 with TRBJ1-3; D remains unclear. V lost 4 bases and J lost 2, with 15 bases in between. CDR1 is LNHDA, CDR2 SQIVND, per germline (reference sequence). The CDR3 has 16 amino acids. CDR3 sequence reads: CASSNLLEATGNTIYF. Written as DNA, the CDR3 is TGTGCCAGTAGTAATCTCCTGGAGGCAACTGGAAACACCATATATTTT. The whole variable domain, remainder taken from reference TRBV19 and TRBJ1-3, is DGGITQSPKYLFRKEGQNVTLSCEQNLNHDAMYWYRQDPGQGLRLIYYSQIVNDFQKGDIAEGYSVSREKKESFPLTVTSAQKNPTAFYLCASSNLLEATGNTIYFGEGSWLTVV.

V and J are TRBV7-9 and TRBJ2-7; 11 positions agree with TRBD1. Trimming took 4 bases from V and 2 from J; bases not matched to a gene: 7. CDR1 SEHNR and CDR2 FQNEAQ come from the germline V gene (reference sequence). The CDR3 has 16 residues. CDR3 residues: CASSSLGQGAAYEQYF. The CDR3 DNA sequence: TGTGCCAGCAGCTCACTCGGACAGGGGGCGGCCTACGAGCAGTACTTC. The full variable domain, in which reference TRBV7-9 and TRBJ2-7 provide the parts outside the CDR3, is DTGVSQNPRHKITKRGQNVTFRCDPISEHNRLYWYRQTLGQGPEFLTYFQNEAQLEKSRLLSDRFSAERPKGSFSTLEIQRTEQGDSAMYLCASSSLGQGAAYEQYFGPGTRLTVT.

The V and J genes are TRBV6-5 and TRBJ2-5; 9 bases are shared with TRBD2. TRBJ2-7 explains the end of the DNA better; the J call may be wrong. The germline CDR1 and CDR2 sequences are MNHEY and SVGAGI. CDR3 length: 16 residues. CDR3: CASSYGPGTSSYEQYF. In DNA form, the CDR3 reads TGTGCCAGCAGTTACGGGCCCGGGACTAGCAGCTACGAGCAGTACTTC.

The V gene is TRBV13, the J gene TRBJ2-3; 8 bases line up with TRBD1. V dropped 5 bases and J dropped 0; count of bases not matched to a gene: 10. Germline V gene data show CDR1 as PRHDT and CDR2 as FYEKMQ (reference sequence). CDR3 length equals 17 residues. The CDR3 region is CASSTRGQAQSTDTQYF. The CDR3 bases are TGTGCCAGCAGCACCCGGGGACAGGCCCAAAGCACAGATACGCAGTATTTT.

The chain has TRBV2 and TRBJ1-5, with a tentative D call TRBD1 (5 bases). Per germline, CDR1 SNHLY and CDR2 FYNNEI. With 6 bases removed from V and 3 bases from J, the gap between germline ends came to 12 bases. This CDR3 spans 14 amino acids. The CDR3 DNA reads as TGTGCCAGCAGGGTGACAGTTTCCAATCAGCCCCAGCATTTT. It is translated as CASRVTVSNQPQHF.

This clone was picked up a small number of times. The chain recombines TRBV27 with TRBJ2-7; D is unclear. Germline V lookup: CDR1 MNHEY, CDR2 SMNVEV (reference sequence). This CDR3 spans 10 amino acids. The V gene lost 4 bases and the J gene lost 7 bases, with 5 bases spanning the gap. In nucleotides, the CDR3 is TGTGCCAGCAGTTCCCTAGAGCAGTACTTC. It yields the protein CASSSLEQYF.

V is TRBV9 and J is TRBJ1-4; D unresolved. Germline lookup yields CDR1 SGDLS and CDR2 YYNGEE. The CDR3 sequence is 15 residues long. Trimming shortened V by 0 bases and J by 8 bases, and 14 bases separated the two germline ends. CDR3: CASSVGMEASEKLFF. CDR3 bases: TGTGCCAGCAGCGTAGGAATGGAGGCGAGCGAAAAACTGTTTTTT.

CDR3: CASSESWTGGSNYGYTF. CDR3 DNA sequence: TGTGCCAGCAGTGAAAGCTGGACAGGGGGCTCGAACTATGGCTACACCTTC. This chain uses TRBV2 with TRBJ1-2; 11 bases align to TRBD1. The V gene end was trimmed by 2 bases and the J gene end by 2 bases; junction bases not matched to a gene: 7. Germline values: CDR1 SNHLY, CDR2 FYNNEI. CDR3 size: 17 residues.

The chain recombines TRBV29-1 with TRBJ2-7; 7 bases line up with TRBD2. J lost 4 bases, V lost 4 bases, and 10 bases had no gene match. CDR1 is SQVTM and CDR2 is ANQGSEA in the germline V gene. The CDR3 runs to 14 residues. CDR3 sequence: CSVGHGASGYEQYF. CDR3 DNA: TGCAGCGTTGGCCATGGGGCTAGCGGTTACGAGCAGTACTTC.

The chain has TRBV5-1 and TRBJ1-1; 7 bases map to TRBD1. Germline-derived CDR1 and CDR2 are SGHRS and YFSETQ. V trimming: 4 bases; J trimming: 1 base; junction bases outside the gene matches: 4. The CDR3 is made up of 14 amino acids. The CDR3 sequence is CASSVGTANTEAFF. The CDR3, as DNA: TGCGCCAGCAGCGTAGGGACAGCGAACACTGAAGCTTTCTTT. Looking up the rest from reference TRBV5-1 and TRBJ1-1 gives the full variable domain: KAGVTQTPRYLIKTRGQQVTLSCSPISGHRSVSWYQQTPGQGLQFLFEYFSETQRNKGNFPGRFSGRQFSNSRSEMNVSTLELGDSALYLCASSVGTANTEAFFGQGTRLTVV.

The chain has TRBV7-3 and TRBJ1-2, with 7 bases lining up with TRBD1. The germline V gene encodes CDR1 SGHTA and CDR2 FQGTGA. The junction had 12 bases not matched to a gene; V was cut back by 0 bases and J by 2 bases. This CDR3 spans 18 amino acids. The CDR3 region is CASSLTGGSTGLNYGYTF. The CDR3 DNA is TGTGCCAGCAGCTTAACGGGGGGATCGACAGGGCTGAACTATGGCTACACCTTC. The variable domain in full, with the rest retrieved from reference TRBV7-3 and TRBJ1-2, is GAGVSQTPSNKVTEKGKYVELRCDPISGHTALYWYRQSLGQGPEFLIYFQGTGAADDSGLPNDRFFAVRPEGSVSTLKIQRTERGDSAVYLCASSLTGGSTGLNYGYTFGSGTRLTVV.